This TCR beta chain was captured in a study of low-dose radiotherapy and immunotherapy resistance in tumors. This CDR3 is built from 13 residues. Germline CDR1 and CDR2: MNHNS and SASEGT. V lost 5 bases and J lost 7, with 12 bases in between. TRAV- and TRBV-specific primers were used for first-strand cDNA, which covered alpha and beta chains. TCRs underwent roughly 20 PCR cycles of amplification with a constant-region primer and V-primer adapter. In TCRdb, the reads were re-called with MiXCR into one record per CDR3 protein. The table has more than 15,000 distinct CDR3 sequences, about 71% seen once; the top ten hold around 5.9%.

V is TRBV6-1 and J is TRBJ2-1, with a possible D match to TRBD1 (6 bases). The source is a human donor with advanced metastatic prostate, ovarian, gallbladder or colorectal cancer (not recorded which). This table probably holds off-target reads from a library built for another chain. The CDR3 protein is CASSYPQGNEQFF. CDR3 sequence (DNA): TGTGCCAGCAGTTACCCCCAGGGGAATGAGCAGTTCTTC.